These 27 T cell receptor beta chains came from one sample sequenced in a study of human T cells and chemical hapten exposure. Each CDR3 protein is one row after TCRdb ran MiXCR on the RACE reads. This repertoire shows under 450,000 distinct CDR3 sequences, about 4.8% found once; its top ten account for approximately 2.1%. Time point of the sample: patch test 1, 2 weeks after DPC sensitization. Treatment here: therapeutic diphenylcyclopropenone sensitization with weekly scalp DPC. Sample: whole blood, taken in connection with sensitization to the hapten diphenylcyclopropenone (DPC). These receptors were obtained from a woman aged 45 to 65 with alopecia areata. Some clones in this sample may be carry-over from other donors' samples.

This clonotype has only a few counts. V usage is TRBV6-5 and J usage is TRBJ2-1, with a tentative D call TRBD2 (6 bases). With 4 bases removed from V and 8 bases from J, the gap between germline ends came to 15 bases. From germline, CDR1 is MNHEY and CDR2 SVGAGI. CDR3 size: 14 residues. In DNA, the CDR3 is TGTGCCAGCAGTTGGGGCGGGAATCAAGATGAGCAGTTCTTC. Amino acids: CASSWGGNQDEQFF.

This clonotype was found a few times. The chain uses TRBV7-9 and TRBJ2-5; D gene ambiguous. Germline loops: CDR1 SEHNR, CDR2 FQNEAQ (reference sequence). Between the trimmed V and J ends, which lost 0 bases and 3 bases, there was a span of 17 bases. This CDR3 region has 17 residues. CDR3: CASSLAGKKNREETQYF. In DNA form, the CDR3 reads TGTGCCAGCAGCTTAGCGGGGAAGAAGAATAGGGAAGAGACCCAGTACTTC.

This clonotype was counted at least ten times. CDR3 amino acids: CSVDSDRGGYTF. The CDR3, as DNA: TGCAGCGTTGATAGTGACAGGGGTGGCTACACCTTC. V usage is TRBV29-1 and J usage is TRBJ1-2; 8 bases agree with TRBD1. The CDR3 length is 12 residues. Looked up from germline, CDR1 is SQVTM and CDR2 is ANQGSEA. V lost 3 bases, J lost 7 bases, and 4 bases stayed unmatched.

About this clonotype itself: This sequence may be a read error, since a much larger clone differs from it by one base. The rearrangement links TRBV14 to TRBJ2-7, with D tentatively TRBD1 (5 bases). The CDR3 loop spans 15 amino acids. V was trimmed by 10 bases and J by 2 bases, leaving 21 bases between them. CDR1 is SGHDN and CDR2 is FVKESK in the germline V gene. The CDR3 here is CANSRSRTRTYEQYF. The CDR3 nucleotides read TGTGCCAACAGTCGTAGTCGGACAAGAACCTACGAGCAGTACTTC.

The gene calls are TRBV20-1 and TRBJ1-2; a weak D match, TRBD1 (5 bases). The CDR3 is 13 amino acids. From germline, CDR1 is DFQATT and CDR2 SNEGSKA (reference sequence). V shed 2 bases and J shed 12 bases, with 19 bases lying between them. This CDR3 reads CSARSSGEGPNTF. CDR3 coding DNA: TGCAGTGCTAGATCGTCTGGGGAGGGACCTAACACCTTC.

This clonotype occurred many times. This chain joins TRBV12-3 or TRBV12-4 and TRBJ1-1, with 7 bases identical to TRBD1. The CDR3 spans 14 residues. V shed 5 bases, J shed 4 bases, and the junction held 7 bases outside the gene matches. CDR3 protein: CASSITGVSTEAFF. The CDR3 nucleotides read TGTGCCAGCAGTATCACAGGGGTTAGCACTGAAGCTTTCTTT.

This clonotype was seen repeatedly, ten times or more. V is TRBV3-1 and J is TRBJ1-6; D is ambiguous. Trimming took off 3 bases at V and 0 bases at J, with 12 bases between the two ends. This CDR3 is 17 amino acids long. In germline, CDR1 is LGHDT, CDR2 YNNKEL (reference sequence). The CDR3 is CASSHLKSSSYNSPLHF. Here the CDR3 DNA reads TGTGCCAGCAGCCACCTCAAATCGAGCTCCTATAATTCACCCCTCCACTTT.

This clonotype was seen at least ten times. V is TRBV7-2 and J is TRBJ2-1; D unclear. Germline V gene lookup returns CDR1 SGHTA and CDR2 FQGNSA. V was clipped by 5 bases and J by 4 bases, with 15 bases between them. There are 15 residues in the CDR3. The CDR3 coding sequence is TGTGCCAGCAGCCCAGCCCGTTTTCGTTACAATGAGCAGTTCTTC. Its translation: CASSPARFRYNEQFF.

This clonotype was counted many times. The chain joins TRBV7-9 to TRBJ1-5; D remains unclear. V was clipped by 0 bases and J by 4 bases, with 7 bases between them. The CDR3 runs 14 residues. Germline-derived CDR1 and CDR2 are SEHNR and FQNEAQ (reference sequence). DNA for the CDR3: TGTGCCAGCAGCTTAGCGATAGGAAATCAGCCCCAGCATTTT. This codes for CASSLAIGNQPQHF.

This clonotype occurred a few times. The rearrangement uses TRBV27 and TRBJ2-5; 10 bases align to TRBD1. CDR3 size: 14 residues. With V trimmed by 7 bases and J by 5 bases, 7 bases remained unmatched. The germline V gene encodes CDR1 MNHEY and CDR2 SMNVEV (reference sequence). The CDR3 nucleotides are TGTGCCAGCACCCTGACAGGGGGCGCCGAGACCCAGTACTTC. Its translation is CASTLTGGAETQYF.

This clonotype was seen only a few times. This sequence joins TRBV5-5 and TRBJ1-5; no reliable D call. Germline-derived CDR1 and CDR2 are SGHKS and YYEKEE (reference sequence). CDR3 length equals 13 residues. Trimming removed 2 bases from V and 1 base from J, with 4 bases in between. The CDR3 region has the DNA TGTGCCAGCAGCTTATTGAGCAATCAGCCCCAGCATTTT. Its translation: CASSLLSNQPQHF.

This chain joins TRBV12-5 and TRBJ2-7; D uncertain. The CDR3 contains 13 residues. V was clipped by 0 bases and J by 5 bases, with 8 bases between them. Germline CDR1 and CDR2: LGHNT and FRNRAP. For the CDR3, the DNA is TGTGCTAGTGGTTTGGTAACTCAGAACGAGCAGTACTTC. Translation gives CASGLVTQNEQYF.

This clonotype appeared a few times. The CDR3 loop reads CASSRRGSGVTTDTQYF. The CDR3 DNA sequence: TGTGCCAGCAGCCGACGTGGTAGCGGGGTGACTACAGATACGCAGTATTTT. The chain is built from TRBV12-3 or TRBV12-4 and TRBJ2-3, with 8 bases that match TRBD2. This CDR3 has 17 residues. Germline trimming cut 6 bases from V and 3 bases from J; bases unmatched to any gene: 14.

The J gene is TRBJ2-5, the V gene TRBV9; D might be TRBD1 (6 bases). V was clipped by 3 bases and J by 7 bases, with 19 bases between them. CDR3 length: 15 residues. Germline V gives CDR1 SGDLS, CDR2 YYNGEE. CDR3 amino acids: CASSEIGGPVGTQYF. CDR3 coding DNA: TGTGCCAGCAGCGAGATAGGGGGACCAGTTGGGACCCAGTACTTC.

This clonotype occurred a few times. The rearrangement links TRBV28 to TRBJ2-3; D gene ambiguous. The CDR3 is 14 amino acids. Germline V lookup: CDR1 MDHEN, CDR2 SYDVKM. Between the trimmed V and J ends, which lost 6 bases and 5 bases, there was a span of 15 bases. The CDR3 spells CASSHPRKGDTQYF. CDR3 coding DNA: TGTGCCAGCAGCCACCCGCGAAAGGGAGATACGCAGTATTTT.

This clonotype was found many times. This chain joins TRBV12-3 or TRBV12-4 and TRBJ1-5; 8 bases are a match to TRBD1. CDR3 size: 14 residues. V lost 6 bases, J lost 7 bases, and 8 bases stayed unmatched. The chain's CDR3 is CASRRQGIEQPQHF. As DNA, the CDR3 is TGTGCCAGCAGAAGACAGGGGATTGAGCAGCCCCAGCATTTT.

Regarding this clonotype: With a much larger clone just one base away, this may be a read error. V usage is TRBV10-1 and J usage is TRBJ1-3; D is undetermined. CDR3 length: 16 residues. Germline V gives CDR1 WNHNN, CDR2 SYGVQD (reference sequence). Trimming took 3 bases from V and 0 from J, leaving 12 bases between them. CDR3 region: CASSDIVASSGNTIYF. CDR3 bases: TGCGCCAGCAGTGATATTGTGGCGAGCTCTGGAAACACCATATATTTT.

This clonotype was found a few times. The J gene is TRBJ2-5, the V gene TRBV20-1; TRBD1 is a possible D gene (6 bases). This CDR3 has 12 residues. Germline V lookup: CDR1 DFQATT, CDR2 SNEGSKA (reference sequence). The CDR3 region is CRGAPYQETQYF. The CDR3 nucleotides are TGCAGGGGGGCCCCGTACCAAGAGACCCAGTACTTC.

This clonotype appeared many times. The chain recombines TRBV20-1 with TRBJ1-1; possibly TRBD1 for D (5 bases). CDR3 size: 13 residues. The V end lost 0 bases, the J end lost 1 base, and 6 bases lay between the germline ends. Per the germline V gene, CDR1 is DFQATT and CDR2 is SNEGSKA (reference sequence). CDR3 loop: CSARDRANTEAFF. CDR3 nucleotides: TGCAGTGCTAGAGACAGGGCGAACACTGAAGCTTTCTTT.

This clonotype occurred a few times. The chain joins TRBV11-3 to TRBJ2-1, with TRBD2 as a possible D gene (6 bases). Trimming left V 3 bases short and J 0 bases short, with 15 bases between. The CDR3 length is 17 residues. Germline CDR1 SGHNT, CDR2 YENEEA. CDR3 DNA sequence: TGTGCCAGCAGCTTCGGTGGTAGCGGAAGCTCCTACAATGAGCAGTTCTTC. It is translated as CASSFGGSGSSYNEQFF.

This clonotype was seen ten or more times. This chain links TRBV27 with TRBJ2-5; D is possibly TRBD1 (6 bases). The CDR3 length is 13 residues. Trimming took off 5 bases at V and 5 bases at J, with 12 bases between the two ends. Germline values: CDR1 MNHEY, CDR2 SMNVEV (reference sequence). CDR3 sequence reads: CASSIQGSETQYF. The CDR3 DNA reads as TGTGCCAGCAGTATACAGGGTTCCGAGACCCAGTACTTC.

The J gene is TRBJ2-2, the V gene TRBV9, with 10 positions matching TRBD2. The CDR3 is made up of 15 amino acids. Germline V gives CDR1 SGDLS, CDR2 YYNGEE. Trimming took 4 bases from V and 5 from J; bases not matched to a gene: 5. The CDR3 nucleotides are TGTGCCAGCAGCACAGCGGGAGGGAAAACCGGGGAGCTGTTTTTT. It is translated as CASSTAGGKTGELFF.

This clonotype was counted between two and nine times. The genes are TRBV12-3 or TRBV12-4 and TRBJ2-1; D possibly corresponds to TRBD1 (6 bases). This CDR3 spans 14 amino acids. The V gene lost 5 bases and the J gene lost 5 bases, with 13 bases spanning the gap. The CDR3 reads CASSTAGVDNEQFF. The CDR3 coding sequence is TGTGCCAGCAGTACGGCAGGGGTAGACAATGAGCAGTTCTTC.

In its sample, this clonotype was seen many times. This rearrangement joins TRBV6-6 to TRBJ1-1; D is undetermined. The CDR3 is 16 amino acids. Trimming removed 0 bases from V and 1 base from J, with 12 bases in between. Per the germline V gene, CDR1 is MNHNY and CDR2 is SVGAGI (reference sequence). The CDR3 DNA reads as TGTGCCAGCAGTTACTCGAGAGGCCCAGAGAACACTGAAGCTTTCTTT. Translated, it gives CASSYSRGPENTEAFF.

This clonotype has at least ten counts. This chain uses TRBV6-6 with TRBJ1-1; no reliable D call. V shed 0 bases and J shed 7 bases, with 6 bases lying between them. The germline gives CDR1 MNHNY, CDR2 SVGAGI (reference sequence). The CDR3 is 12 residues long. DNA for the CDR3: TGTGCCAGCAGTTACTCAAGGAGTGAAGCTTTCTTT. As protein: CASSYSRSEAFF.

This clonotype was seen many times. J is TRBJ1-6 and V is TRBV12-5; D is possibly TRBD1 (6 bases). The V end was cut by 3 bases, the J end by 8 bases, with 14 bases between. There are 15 residues in the CDR3. Germline assignment: CDR1 LGHNT and CDR2 FRNRAP. The DNA of the CDR3 is TGTGCTAGTGGTTTCGGGGGCGAAGATGATTCACCCCTCCACTTT. Protein product: CASGFGGEDDSPLHF.

This clonotype occurred many times. V is TRBV12-3 or TRBV12-4 and J is TRBJ1-1, with TRBD1 as a possible D gene (6 bases). The CDR3 sequence is 15 residues long. V was cut by 4 bases and J by 1 base, with 13 bases left in between. The CDR3 sequence: CASSYPRGSNTEAFF. CDR3 bases: TGTGCCAGCAGTTACCCAAGGGGGTCGAACACTGAAGCTTTCTTT.